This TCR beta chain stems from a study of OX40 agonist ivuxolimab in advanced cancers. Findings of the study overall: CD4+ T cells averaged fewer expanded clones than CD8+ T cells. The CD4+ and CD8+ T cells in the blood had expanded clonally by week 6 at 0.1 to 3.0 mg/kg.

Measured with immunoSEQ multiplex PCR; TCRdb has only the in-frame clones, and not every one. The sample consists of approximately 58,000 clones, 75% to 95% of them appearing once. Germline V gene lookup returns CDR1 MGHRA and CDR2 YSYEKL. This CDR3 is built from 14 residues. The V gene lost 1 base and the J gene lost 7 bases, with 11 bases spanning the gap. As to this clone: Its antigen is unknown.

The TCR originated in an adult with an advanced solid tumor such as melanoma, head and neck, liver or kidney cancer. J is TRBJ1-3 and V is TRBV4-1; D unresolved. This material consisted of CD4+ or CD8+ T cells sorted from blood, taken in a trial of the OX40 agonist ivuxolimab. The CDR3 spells CASSQGTDRNTIYF. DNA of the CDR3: TGCGCCAGCAGCCAAGGGACCGATCGTAACACCATATATTTT.